A selection of T cell receptor beta chains follows, all from one sample in a study of CD8+ T cells in alopecia areata. Only in-frame clones appear in the TCRdb table, and some are missing; sequencing was by immunoSEQ multiplex PCR. The sample includes tens of thousands of clones, 46% seen only once; the top ten take about a fifth. The sample here was CD8+ T cells sorted from blood, taken at roughly week 36, from a patient treated with tofacitinib. Source of these receptors: a human donor with alopecia areata. CDR3s include the opening cysteine and the closing phenylalanine or tryptophan.

TRBJ1-2 TRBV29-1 CSVGAGVGYTF
TRBJ1-2 TRBV15 CATGSGFNYTF
TRBJ1-2 TRBV5-6 CASSLRGAIYGYTF
TRBJ2-5 TRBV5-1 CASSFRTEETQYF
TRBJ2-2 TRBV15 CATSTNSGRNTGELFF
TRBJ2-7 TRBV4-1 CASSQAIDYEQYF
TRBJ1-2 TRBV27 CASSFGGLNGYTF
TRBJ2-3 TRBV4-2 CASSRRLPDTDTQYF
TRBJ2-5 TRBV27 CASSSSQRETQYF
TRBJ2-3 TRBV4-3 CASSQNPLGDTQYF
TRBJ2-7 TRBV4-2 CASSHQTGSSYEQYF
TRBJ2-1 TRBV19 CASSISTSGLAGQFF
TRBJ2-3 TRBV13 CASSIAEEGTDTQYF
TRBJ2-7 TRBV9 CASSVEDGYEQYF
TRBJ1-2 TRBV25-1 CASSESRGLDYGYTF
TRBJ2-4 TRBV7-9 CASSLEGRIQYF
TRBJ2-7 TRBV7-8 CASSPSYEQYF
TRBJ1-1 TRBV7-9 CASSWADEDPNTEAFF
TRBJ2-3 TRBV28 CAVSPRRETDTQYF
TRBJ2-1 TRBV29-1 CSVPTGFVAHNEQFF
TRBJ2-7 TRBV10-3 CATGSGAHREQYF
TRBJ1-1 TRBV7-6 CASSPTGAMNTEAFF
TRBJ2-7 TRBV7-2 CASSSPSLTEGSSYEQYF
TRBJ2-3 TRBV7-8 CASSSGPSADTQCF
TRBJ2-1 TRBV4-2 CASTLGTSGSREQFF
TRBJ2-2 TRBV4-1 CASSAGLAELNTGELFF
TRBJ1-1 TRBV4-1 CASSQPGSEAFF
TRBJ1-2 TRBV5-1 CASSLEGTDNYGYTF
TRBJ2-7 TRBV19 CASSIRMGQAYEQYF
TRBJ2-7 TRBV6-6 CASTSGVMAQYF
TRBJ2-7 TRBV2 CASSEGQGKDYEQYF
TRBJ2-3 TRBV7-9 CASSPPSGGSLDTQYF
TRBJ2-6 TRBV9 CASSVASGANVLTF
TRBJ2-5 TRBV27 CASGWREGLIETQYF
TRBJ2-3 TRBV2 CATFRTFGRGGSTDTQYF
TRBJ2-7 TRBV30 CAWMRGYEQYF
TRBJ2-2 TRBV5-6 CASTPQNTGELFF
TRBJ1-1 TRBV6-6 CASSYSMARAEAFF
TRBJ1-2 TRBV6-5 CASRDRGFYGYTF
TRBJ2-1 TRBV29-1 CSVEGLAIDNEQFF
NA TRBV29-1 CSVATGGSDEQYF
TRBJ2-1 TRBV30 CAWAHNEQFF
TRBJ1-2 TRBV5-6 CASSLSAATNYGYTF
TRBJ2-3 TRBV23-1 CASSQSVQTLAGGFTDTQYF
TRBJ2-7 TRBV29-1 CSGWNGADEQYF
TRBJ2-2 TRBV13 CASSSTVRPGELFF
TRBJ2-6 TRBV27 CASSWRAGANVLTF
TRBJ2-3 TRBV7-2 CASSLVPRGSTDTQYF
TRBJ2-2 TRBV7-9 CADLRGSTGELFF
TRBJ2-1 TRBV5-4 CASSFDGRYNEQFF
TRBJ2-5 TRBV9 CASSASGTYQETQYF